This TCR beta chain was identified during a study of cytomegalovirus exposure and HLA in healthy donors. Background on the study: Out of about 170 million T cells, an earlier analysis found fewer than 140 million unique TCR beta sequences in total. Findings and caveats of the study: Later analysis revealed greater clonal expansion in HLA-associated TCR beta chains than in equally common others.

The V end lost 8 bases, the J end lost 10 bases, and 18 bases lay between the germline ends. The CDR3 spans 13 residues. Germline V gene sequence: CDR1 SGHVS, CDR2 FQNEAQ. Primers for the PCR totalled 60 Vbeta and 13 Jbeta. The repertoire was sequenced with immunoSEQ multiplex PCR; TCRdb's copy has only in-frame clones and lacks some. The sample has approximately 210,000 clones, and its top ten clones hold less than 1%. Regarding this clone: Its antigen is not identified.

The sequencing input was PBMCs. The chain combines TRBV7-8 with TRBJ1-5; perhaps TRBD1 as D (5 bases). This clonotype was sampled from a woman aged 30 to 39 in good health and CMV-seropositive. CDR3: CASSRVRNDPQHF. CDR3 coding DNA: TGTGCCAGCTCCAGGGTCAGAAATGATCCCCAGCATTTT.